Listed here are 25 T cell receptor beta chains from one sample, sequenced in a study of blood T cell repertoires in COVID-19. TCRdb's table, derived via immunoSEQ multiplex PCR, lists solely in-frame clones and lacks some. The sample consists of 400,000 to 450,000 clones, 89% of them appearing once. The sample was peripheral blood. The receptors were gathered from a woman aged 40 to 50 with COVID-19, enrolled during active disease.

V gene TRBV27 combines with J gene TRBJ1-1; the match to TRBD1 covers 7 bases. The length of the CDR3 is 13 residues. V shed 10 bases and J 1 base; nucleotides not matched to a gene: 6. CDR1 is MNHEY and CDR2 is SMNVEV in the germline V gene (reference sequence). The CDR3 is CATSQGENTEAFF. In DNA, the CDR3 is TGTGCCACCAGCCAGGGGGAGAACACTGAAGCTTTCTTT.

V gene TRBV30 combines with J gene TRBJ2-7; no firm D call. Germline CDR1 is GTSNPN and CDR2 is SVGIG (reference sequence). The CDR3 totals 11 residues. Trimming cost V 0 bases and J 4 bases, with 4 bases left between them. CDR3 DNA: TGTGCCTGGAGTGTCGTGTACGAGCAGTACTTC. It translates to CAWSVVYEQYF.

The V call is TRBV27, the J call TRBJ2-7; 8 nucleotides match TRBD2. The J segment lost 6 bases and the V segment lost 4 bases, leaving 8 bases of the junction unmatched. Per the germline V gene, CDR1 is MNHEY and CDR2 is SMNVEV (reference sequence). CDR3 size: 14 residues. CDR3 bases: TGTGCCAGCAGTTACGGGAGGGCCGGAGGCGAGCAGTACTTC. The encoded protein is CASSYGRAGGEQYF.

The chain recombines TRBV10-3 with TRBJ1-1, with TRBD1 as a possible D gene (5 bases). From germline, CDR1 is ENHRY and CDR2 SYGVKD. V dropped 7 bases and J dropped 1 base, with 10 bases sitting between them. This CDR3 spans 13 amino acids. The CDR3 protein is CAITLTENTEAFF. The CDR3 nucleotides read TGTGCCATCACCTTGACAGAGAACACTGAAGCTTTCTTT.

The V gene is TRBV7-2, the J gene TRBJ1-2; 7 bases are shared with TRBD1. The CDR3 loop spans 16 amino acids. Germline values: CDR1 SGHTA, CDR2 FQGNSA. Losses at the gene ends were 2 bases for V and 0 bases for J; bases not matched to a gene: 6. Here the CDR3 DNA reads TGTGCCAGCAGCTTACGGACAGGACAAGCTAACTATGGCTACACCTTC. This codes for CASSLRTGQANYGYTF.

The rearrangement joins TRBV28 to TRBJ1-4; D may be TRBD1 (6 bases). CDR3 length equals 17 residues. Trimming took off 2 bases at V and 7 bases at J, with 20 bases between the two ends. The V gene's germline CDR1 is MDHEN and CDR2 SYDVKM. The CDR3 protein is CASSLLKQTQGGEKLFF. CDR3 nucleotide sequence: TGTGCCAGCAGTTTACTTAAACAGACCCAAGGGGGTGAAAAACTGTTTTTT.

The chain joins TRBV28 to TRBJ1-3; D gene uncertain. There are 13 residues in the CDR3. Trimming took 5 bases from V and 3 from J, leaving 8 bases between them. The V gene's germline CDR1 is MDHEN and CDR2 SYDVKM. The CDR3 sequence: CASSPPGGNTIYF. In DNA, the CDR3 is TGTGCCAGCAGTCCCCCAGGTGGAAACACCATATATTTT.

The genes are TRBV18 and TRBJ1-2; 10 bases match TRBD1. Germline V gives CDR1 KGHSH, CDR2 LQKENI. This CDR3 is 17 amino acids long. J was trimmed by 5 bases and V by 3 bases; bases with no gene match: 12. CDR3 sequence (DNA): TGTGCCAGCTCACCCTTGACAGGGGGCGAGGGTATATATGGCTACACCTTC. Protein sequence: CASSPLTGGEGIYGYTF.

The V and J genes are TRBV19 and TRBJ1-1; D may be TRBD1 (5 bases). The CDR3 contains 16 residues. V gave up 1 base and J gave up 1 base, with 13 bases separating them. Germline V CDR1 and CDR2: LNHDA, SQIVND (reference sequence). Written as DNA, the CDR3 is TGTGCCAGTAGTATAGGGGGGGGATCCGGGAACACTGAAGCTTTCTTT. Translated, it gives CASSIGGGSGNTEAFF.

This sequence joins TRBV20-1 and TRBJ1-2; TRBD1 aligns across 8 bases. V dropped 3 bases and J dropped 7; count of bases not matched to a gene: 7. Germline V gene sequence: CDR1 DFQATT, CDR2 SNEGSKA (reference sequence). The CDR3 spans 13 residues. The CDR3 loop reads CSASLSDRVGYTF. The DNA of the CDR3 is TGCAGTGCTAGTTTATCGGACAGGGTTGGCTACACCTTC.

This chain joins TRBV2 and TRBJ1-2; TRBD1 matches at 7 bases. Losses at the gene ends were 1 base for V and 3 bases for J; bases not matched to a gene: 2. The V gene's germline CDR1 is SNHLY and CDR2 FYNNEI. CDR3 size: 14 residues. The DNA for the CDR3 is TGTGCCAGCAGTGAAGACAGGGGACACTATGGCTACACCTTC. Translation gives CASSEDRGHYGYTF. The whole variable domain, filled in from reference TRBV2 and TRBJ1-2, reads EPEVTQTPSHQVTQMGQEVILRCVPISNHLYFYWYRQILGQKVEFLVSFYNNEISEKSEIFDDQFSVERPDGSNFTLKIRSTKLEDSAMYFCASSEDRGHYGYTFGSGTRLTVV.

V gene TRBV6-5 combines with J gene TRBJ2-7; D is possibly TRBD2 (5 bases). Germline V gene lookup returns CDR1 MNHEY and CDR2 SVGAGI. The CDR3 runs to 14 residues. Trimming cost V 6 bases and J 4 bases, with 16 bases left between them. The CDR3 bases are TGTGCCAGCAGCCATGCGGGTACAGAGTACGAGCAGTACTTC. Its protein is CASSHAGTEYEQYF.

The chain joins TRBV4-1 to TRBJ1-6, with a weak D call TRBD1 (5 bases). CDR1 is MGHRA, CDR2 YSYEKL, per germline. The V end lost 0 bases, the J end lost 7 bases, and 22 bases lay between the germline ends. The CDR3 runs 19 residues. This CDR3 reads CASSQDETGRFSQNSPLHF. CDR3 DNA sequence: TGCGCCAGCAGCCAAGATGAAACAGGAAGGTTCAGTCAAAATTCACCCCTCCACTTT.

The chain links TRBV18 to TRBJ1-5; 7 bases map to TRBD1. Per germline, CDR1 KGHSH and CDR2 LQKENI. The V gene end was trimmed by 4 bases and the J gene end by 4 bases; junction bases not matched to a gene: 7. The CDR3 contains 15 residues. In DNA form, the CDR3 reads TGTGCCAGCTCACAGACAGGGTTGTGGAATCAGCCCCAGCATTTT. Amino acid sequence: CASSQTGLWNQPQHF.

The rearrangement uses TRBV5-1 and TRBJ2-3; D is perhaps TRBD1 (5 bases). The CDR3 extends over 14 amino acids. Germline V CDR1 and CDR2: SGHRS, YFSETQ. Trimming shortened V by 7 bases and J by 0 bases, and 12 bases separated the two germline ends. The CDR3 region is CASQRGGSTDTQYF. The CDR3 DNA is TGCGCCAGCCAAAGGGGCGGTAGCACAGATACGCAGTATTTT.

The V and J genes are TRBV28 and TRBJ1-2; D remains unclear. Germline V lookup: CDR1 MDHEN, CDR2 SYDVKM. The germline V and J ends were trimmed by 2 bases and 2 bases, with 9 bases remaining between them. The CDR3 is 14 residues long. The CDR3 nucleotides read TGTGCCAGCAGTTTAGGTCCGGGGAACTATGGCTACACCTTC. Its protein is CASSLGPGNYGYTF.

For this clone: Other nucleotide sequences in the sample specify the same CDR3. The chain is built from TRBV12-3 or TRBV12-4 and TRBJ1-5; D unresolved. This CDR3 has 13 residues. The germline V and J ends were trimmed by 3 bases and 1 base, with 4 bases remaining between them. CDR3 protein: CASSFRSNQPQHF. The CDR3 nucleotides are TGTGCCAGCAGTTTTAGAAGCAATCAGCCCCAGCATTTT.

The CDR3 region is CASSTGTVGKLFF. DNA of the CDR3: TGTGCCAGCAGTACCGGGACAGTCGGAAAACTGTTTTTT. The chain links TRBV28 to TRBJ1-4; 7 nucleotides match TRBD1. Unmatched junction bases numbered 7, after V lost 5 bases and J lost 10 bases. Germline V gene data show CDR1 as MDHEN and CDR2 as SYDVKM. The CDR3 is made up of 13 amino acids.

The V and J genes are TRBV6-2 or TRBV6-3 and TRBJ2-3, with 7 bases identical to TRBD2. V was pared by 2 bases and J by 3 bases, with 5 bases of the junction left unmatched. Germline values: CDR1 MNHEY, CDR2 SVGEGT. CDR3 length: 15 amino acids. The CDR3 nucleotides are TGTGCCAGCAGTTACGAGTGGGGGGGGACAGATACGCAGTATTTT. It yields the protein CASSYEWGGTDTQYF.

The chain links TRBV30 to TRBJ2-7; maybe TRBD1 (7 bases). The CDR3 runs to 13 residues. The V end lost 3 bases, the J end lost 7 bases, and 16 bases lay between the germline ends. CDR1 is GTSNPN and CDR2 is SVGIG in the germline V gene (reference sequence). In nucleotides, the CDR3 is TGTGCCTGGAGGAAACAGGGGACTGGGGAGCAGTACTTC. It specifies CAWRKQGTGEQYF.

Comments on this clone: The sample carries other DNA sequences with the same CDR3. As DNA, the CDR3 is TGTGCCAGCAGCGTAACAGGGAACTATGGCTACACCTTC. Amino acid sequence: CASSVTGNYGYTF. The chain is built from TRBV9 and TRBJ1-2, with a possible D match to TRBD1 (6 bases). V lost 1 base and J 2 bases, leaving 6 bases between the germline ends. This CDR3 comprises 13 residues. Per germline, CDR1 SGDLS and CDR2 YYNGEE.

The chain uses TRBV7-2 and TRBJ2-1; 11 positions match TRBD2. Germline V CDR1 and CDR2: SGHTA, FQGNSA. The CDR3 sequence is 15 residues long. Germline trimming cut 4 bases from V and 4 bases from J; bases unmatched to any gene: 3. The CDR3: CASSWTSGLYNEQFF. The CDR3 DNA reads TGTGCCAGCAGCTGGACTAGCGGGCTATACAATGAGCAGTTCTTC.

CDR3 amino acids: CAWSVWGVDTGSYNSPLHF. The CDR3, as DNA: TGTGCCTGGAGTGTATGGGGAGTGGATACCGGGTCCTATAATTCACCCCTCCACTTT. V gene TRBV30 combines with J gene TRBJ1-6; D gene unclear. This CDR3 has 19 residues. Germline values: CDR1 GTSNPN, CDR2 SVGIG (reference sequence). V lost 0 bases and J 1 base, leaving 19 bases between the germline ends.

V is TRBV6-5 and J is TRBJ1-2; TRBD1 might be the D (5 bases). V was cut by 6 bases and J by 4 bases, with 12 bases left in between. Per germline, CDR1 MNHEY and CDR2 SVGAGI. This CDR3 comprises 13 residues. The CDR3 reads CASRGDSVYGYTF. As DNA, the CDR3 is TGTGCCAGCAGAGGAGACAGCGTCTATGGCTACACCTTC.

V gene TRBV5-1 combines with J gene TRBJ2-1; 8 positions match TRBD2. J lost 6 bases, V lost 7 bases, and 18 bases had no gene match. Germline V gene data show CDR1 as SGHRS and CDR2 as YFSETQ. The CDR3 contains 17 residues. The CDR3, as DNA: TGCGCCAGCGCGGGCCCTCTGAGCGGGGGTTTGACCAATGAGCAGTTCTTC. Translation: CASAGPLSGGLTNEQFF.